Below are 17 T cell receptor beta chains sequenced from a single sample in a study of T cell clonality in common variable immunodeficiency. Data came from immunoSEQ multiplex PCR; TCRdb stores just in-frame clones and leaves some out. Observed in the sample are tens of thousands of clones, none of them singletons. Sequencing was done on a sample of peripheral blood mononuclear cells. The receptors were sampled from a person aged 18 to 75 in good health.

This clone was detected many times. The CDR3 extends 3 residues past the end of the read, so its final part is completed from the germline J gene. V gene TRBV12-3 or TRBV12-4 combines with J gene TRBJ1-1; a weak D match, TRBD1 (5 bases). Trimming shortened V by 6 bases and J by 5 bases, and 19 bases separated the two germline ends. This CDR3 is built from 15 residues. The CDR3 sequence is CASRRGMGKGTEAFF. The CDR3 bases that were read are TGTGCCAGCAGACGGGGGATGGGGAAGGGGACTGAA.

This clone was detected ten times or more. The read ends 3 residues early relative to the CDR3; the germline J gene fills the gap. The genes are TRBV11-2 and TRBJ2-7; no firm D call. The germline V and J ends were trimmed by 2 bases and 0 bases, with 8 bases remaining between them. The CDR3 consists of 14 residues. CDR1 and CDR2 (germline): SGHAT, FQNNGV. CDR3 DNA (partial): TGTGCCAGCAGCTTAATCCAAAACTCCTACGAG. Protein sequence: CASSLIQNSYE. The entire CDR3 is CASSLIQNSYEQYF.

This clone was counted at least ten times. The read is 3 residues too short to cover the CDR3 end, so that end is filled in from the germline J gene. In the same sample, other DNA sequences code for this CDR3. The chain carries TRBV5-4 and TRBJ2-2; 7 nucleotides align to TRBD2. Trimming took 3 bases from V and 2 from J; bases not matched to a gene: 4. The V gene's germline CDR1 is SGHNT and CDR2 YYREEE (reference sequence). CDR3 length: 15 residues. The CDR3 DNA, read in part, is TGTGCCAGCAGCTCTACTAGCGCCAACACCGGGGAG. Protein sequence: CASSSTSANTGE. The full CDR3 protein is CASSSTSANTGELFF. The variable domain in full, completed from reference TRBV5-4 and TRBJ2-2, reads ETGVTQSPTHLIKTRGQQVTLRCSSQSGHNTVSWYQQALGQGPQFIFQYYREEENGRGNFPPRFSGLQFPNYSSELNVNALELDDSALYLCASSSTSANTGELFFGEGSRLTVL.

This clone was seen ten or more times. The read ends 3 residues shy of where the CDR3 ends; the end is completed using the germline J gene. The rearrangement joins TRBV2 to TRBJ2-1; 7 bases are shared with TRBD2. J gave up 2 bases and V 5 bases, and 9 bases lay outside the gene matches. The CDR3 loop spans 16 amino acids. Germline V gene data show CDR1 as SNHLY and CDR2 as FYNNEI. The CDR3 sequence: CASSLPGLPTYNEQFF. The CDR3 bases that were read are TGTGCCAGCAGTTTACCGGGACTACCTACCTACAATGAG.

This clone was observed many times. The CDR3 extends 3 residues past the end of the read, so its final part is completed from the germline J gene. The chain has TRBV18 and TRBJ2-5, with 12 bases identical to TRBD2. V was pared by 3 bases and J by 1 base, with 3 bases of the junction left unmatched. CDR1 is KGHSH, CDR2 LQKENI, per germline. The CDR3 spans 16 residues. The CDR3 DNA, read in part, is TGTGCCAGCTCACCTCTAGCGGGGGGGGCCCAAGAGACC. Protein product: CASSPLAGGAQET. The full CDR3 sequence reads CASSPLAGGAQETQYF.

CDR3 in amino acids: CASSEGGQVETQYF. The covered CDR3 bases are TGCGCCAGCAGCGAGGGGGGGCAGGTGGAGACC. The rearrangement joins TRBV5-1 to TRBJ2-5; D may be TRBD2 (7 bases). The CDR3 end is not reached by the read, which stops 3 residues before it; the germline J gene fills it in. V shed 4 bases and J shed 5 bases, with 15 bases lying between them. The CDR3 has 14 residues. Germline V gives CDR1 SGHRS, CDR2 YFSETQ.

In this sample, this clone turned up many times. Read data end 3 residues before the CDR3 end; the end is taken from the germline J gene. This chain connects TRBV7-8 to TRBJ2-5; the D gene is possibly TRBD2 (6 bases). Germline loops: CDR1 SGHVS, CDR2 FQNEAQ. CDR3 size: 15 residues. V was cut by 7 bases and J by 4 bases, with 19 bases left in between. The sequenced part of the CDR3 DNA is TGTGCCAGCAACTTTGGCAGGGCCGGGGGAGAGACC. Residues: CASNFGRAGGET. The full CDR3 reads CASNFGRAGGETQYF.

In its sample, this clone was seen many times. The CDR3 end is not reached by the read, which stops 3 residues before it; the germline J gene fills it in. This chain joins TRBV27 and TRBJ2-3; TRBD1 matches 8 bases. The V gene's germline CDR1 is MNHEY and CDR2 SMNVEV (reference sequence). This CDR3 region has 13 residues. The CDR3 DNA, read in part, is TGTGCCAGCAGTTCCTCGGACAGGGCTGCG. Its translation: CASSSSDRAA. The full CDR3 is CASSSSDRAAQYF.

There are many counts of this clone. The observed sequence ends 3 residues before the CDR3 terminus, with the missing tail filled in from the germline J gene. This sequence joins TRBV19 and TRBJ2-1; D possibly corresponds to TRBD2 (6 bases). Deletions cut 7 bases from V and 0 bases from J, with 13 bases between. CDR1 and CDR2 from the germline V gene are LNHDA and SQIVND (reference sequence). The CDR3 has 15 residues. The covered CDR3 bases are TGTGCCAGTAATACGGGACTCGTCTCCTACAATGAG. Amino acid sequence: CASNTGLVSYNE. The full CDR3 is CASNTGLVSYNEQFF.

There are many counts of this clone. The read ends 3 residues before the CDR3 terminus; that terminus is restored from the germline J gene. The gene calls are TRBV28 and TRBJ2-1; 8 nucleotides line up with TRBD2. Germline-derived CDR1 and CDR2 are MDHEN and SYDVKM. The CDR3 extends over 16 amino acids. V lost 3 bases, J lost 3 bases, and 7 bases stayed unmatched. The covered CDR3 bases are TGTGCCAGCAGTTTGGGGGGAGCGGGGGTCTACAATGAG. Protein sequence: CASSLGGAGVYNE. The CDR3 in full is CASSLGGAGVYNEQFF.

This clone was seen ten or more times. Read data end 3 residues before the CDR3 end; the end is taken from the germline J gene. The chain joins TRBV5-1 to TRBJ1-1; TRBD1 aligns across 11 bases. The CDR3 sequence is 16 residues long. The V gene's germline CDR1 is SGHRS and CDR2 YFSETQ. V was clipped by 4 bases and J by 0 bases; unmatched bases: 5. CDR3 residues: CASSQGTGGLNTEAFF. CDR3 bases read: TGCGCCAGCAGCCAAGGGACAGGGGGACTGAACACTGAA.

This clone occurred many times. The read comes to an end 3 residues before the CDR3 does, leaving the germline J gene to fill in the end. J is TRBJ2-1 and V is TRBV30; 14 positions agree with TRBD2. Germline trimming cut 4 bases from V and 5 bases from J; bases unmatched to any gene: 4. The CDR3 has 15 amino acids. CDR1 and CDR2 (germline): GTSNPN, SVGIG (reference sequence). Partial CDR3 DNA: TGTGCCTGGACCGGGACTAGCGGGAGTAACAATGAG. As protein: CAWTGTSGSNNE. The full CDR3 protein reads CAWTGTSGSNNEQFF.

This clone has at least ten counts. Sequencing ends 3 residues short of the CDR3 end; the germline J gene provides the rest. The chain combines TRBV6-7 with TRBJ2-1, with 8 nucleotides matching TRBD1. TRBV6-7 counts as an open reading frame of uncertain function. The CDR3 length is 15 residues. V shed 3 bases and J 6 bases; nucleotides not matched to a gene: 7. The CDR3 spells CASSYGPTGGNEQFF. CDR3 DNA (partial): TGTGCCAGCAGTTATGGGCCTACAGGGGGCAATGAG.

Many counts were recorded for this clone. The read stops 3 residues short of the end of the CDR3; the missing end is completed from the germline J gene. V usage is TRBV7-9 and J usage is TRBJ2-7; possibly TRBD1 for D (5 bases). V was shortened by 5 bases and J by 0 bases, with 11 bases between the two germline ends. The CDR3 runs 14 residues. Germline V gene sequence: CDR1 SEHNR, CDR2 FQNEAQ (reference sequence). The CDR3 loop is CASSDDRHSYEQYF. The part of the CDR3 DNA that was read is TGTGCCAGCAGCGACGACAGACACTCCTACGAG.

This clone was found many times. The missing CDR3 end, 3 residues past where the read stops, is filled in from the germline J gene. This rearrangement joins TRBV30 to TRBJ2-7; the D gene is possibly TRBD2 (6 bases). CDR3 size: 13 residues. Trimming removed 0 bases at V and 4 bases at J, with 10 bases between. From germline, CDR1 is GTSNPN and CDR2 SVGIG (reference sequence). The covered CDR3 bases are TGTGCCTGGAGTGTAGGGGCGGGGTACGAG. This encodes CAWSVGAGYE. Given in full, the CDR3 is CAWSVGAGYEQYF.

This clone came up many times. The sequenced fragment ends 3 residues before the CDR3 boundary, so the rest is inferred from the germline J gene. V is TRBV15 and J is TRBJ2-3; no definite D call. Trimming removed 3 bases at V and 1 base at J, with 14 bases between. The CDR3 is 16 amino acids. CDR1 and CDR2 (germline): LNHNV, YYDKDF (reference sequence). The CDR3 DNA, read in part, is TGTGCCACCAGCAGTAGAAGTTTCCTGGGCACAGATACG. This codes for CATSSRSFLGTDT. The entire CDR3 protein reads CATSSRSFLGTDTQYF.

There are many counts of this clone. The sequenced CDR3 bases are TGTGCCAGTAGTGCTCCGAAGGCCAAAGAGTGGTATACCGTC. Protein sequence: CASSAPKAKEWYTV. In full, the CDR3 is CASSAPKAKEWYTVLTF. This chain connects TRBV19 to TRBJ2-6; D gene unclear. The sequenced fragment ends 3 residues before the CDR3 boundary, so the rest is inferred from the germline J gene. The CDR3 extends over 17 amino acids. Germline lookup yields CDR1 LNHDA and CDR2 SQIVND (reference sequence). V was pared by 5 bases and J by 12 bases, with 26 bases between.